Described below is a single T cell receptor beta chain sequence and its context. V was pared by 6 bases and J by 3 bases, with 6 bases of the junction left unmatched. This CDR3 has 16 amino acids. The V gene's germline CDR1 is MDHEN and CDR2 SYDVKM. Described treatment: about 20 received Ad26.COV2.S at low or high dose, single or two shots; 5 received placebo; per-sample allocation not given. Vaccine and placebo recipients were sampled on day 63 after the first injection. The data were taken from a study of Ad26.COV2.S vaccination and SARS-CoV-2 variants. Profiling relied on immunoSEQ multiplex PCR, and the TCRdb table lists in-frame clones only, not all of them. The table records some 340,000 clones, approximately 86% of them present only once.

The chain is built from TRBV28 and TRBJ2-6; 9 nucleotides match TRBD2. The specimen was peripheral blood, collected in a trial of Ad26.COV2.S vaccine versus placebo. This clonotype originated in a person aged 18-60 years who received the Ad26.COV2.S COVID-19 vaccine or a placebo. The CDR3 DNA reads TGTGCCAGCAGGGGTAGCGGGGGTGATGGGGCCAACGTCCTGACTTTC. Translation: CASRGSGGDGANVLTF.